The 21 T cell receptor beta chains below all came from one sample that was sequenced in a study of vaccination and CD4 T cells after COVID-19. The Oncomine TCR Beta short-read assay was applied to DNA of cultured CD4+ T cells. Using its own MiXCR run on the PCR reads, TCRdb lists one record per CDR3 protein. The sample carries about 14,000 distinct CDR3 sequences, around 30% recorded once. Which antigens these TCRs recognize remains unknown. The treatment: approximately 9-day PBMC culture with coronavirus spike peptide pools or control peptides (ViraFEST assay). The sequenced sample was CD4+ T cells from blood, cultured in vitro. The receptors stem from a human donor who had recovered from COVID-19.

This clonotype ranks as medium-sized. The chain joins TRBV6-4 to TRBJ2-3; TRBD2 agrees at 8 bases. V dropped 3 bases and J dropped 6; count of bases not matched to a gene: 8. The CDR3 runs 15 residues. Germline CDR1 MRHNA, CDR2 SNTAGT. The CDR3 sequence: CASSEGREVTDTQYF. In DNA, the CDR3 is TGTGCCAGCAGTGAGGGGCGGGAGGTGACGGATACGCAGTATTTT.

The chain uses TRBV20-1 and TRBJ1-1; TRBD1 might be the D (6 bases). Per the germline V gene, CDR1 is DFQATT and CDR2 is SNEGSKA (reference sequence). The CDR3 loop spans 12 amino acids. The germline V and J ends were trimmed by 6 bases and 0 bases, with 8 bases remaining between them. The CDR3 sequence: CSARTVNTEAFF. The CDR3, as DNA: TGCAGTGCCCGGACAGTGAACACTGAAGCTTTCTTT.

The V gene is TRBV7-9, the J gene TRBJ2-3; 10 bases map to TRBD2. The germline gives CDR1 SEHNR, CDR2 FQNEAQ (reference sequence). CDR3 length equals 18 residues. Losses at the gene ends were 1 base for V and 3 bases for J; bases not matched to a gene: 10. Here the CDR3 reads CASSLGQASGSKTDTQYF. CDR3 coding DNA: TGTGCCAGCAGCTTAGGGCAGGCTAGCGGGAGTAAAACAGATACGCAGTATTTT.

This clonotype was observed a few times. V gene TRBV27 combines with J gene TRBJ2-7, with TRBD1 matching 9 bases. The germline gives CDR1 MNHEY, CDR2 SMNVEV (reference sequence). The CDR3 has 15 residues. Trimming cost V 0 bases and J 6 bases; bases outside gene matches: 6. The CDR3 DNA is TGTGCCAGCAGTTTATCGAAACAGGGGGCTAGCGAGCAGTACTTC. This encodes CASSLSKQGASEQYF.

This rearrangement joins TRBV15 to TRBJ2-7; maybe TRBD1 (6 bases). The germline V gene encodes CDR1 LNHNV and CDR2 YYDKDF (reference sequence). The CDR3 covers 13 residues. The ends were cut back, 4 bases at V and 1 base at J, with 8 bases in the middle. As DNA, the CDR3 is TGTGCCACCAGCAACAGGGCGTCCTACGAGCAGTACTTC. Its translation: CATSNRASYEQYF.

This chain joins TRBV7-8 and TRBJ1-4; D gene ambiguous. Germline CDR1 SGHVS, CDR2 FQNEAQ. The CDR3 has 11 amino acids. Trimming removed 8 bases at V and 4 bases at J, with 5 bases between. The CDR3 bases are TGTGCCAGCGGACGTAATGAAAAACTGTTTTTT. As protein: CASGRNEKLFF. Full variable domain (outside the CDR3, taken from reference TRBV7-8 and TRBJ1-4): GAGVSQSPRYKVAKRGQDVALRCDPISGHVSLFWYQQALGQGPEFLTYFQNEAQLDKSGLPSDRFFAERPEGSVSTLKIQRTQQEDSAVYLCASGRNEKLFFGSGTQLSVL.

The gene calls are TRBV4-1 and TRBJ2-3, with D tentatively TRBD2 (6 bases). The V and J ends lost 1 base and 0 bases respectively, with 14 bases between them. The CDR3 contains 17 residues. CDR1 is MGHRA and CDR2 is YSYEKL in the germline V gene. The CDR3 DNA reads TGCGCCAGCAGCCAAGTCTTAACGCGGGAAAGCACAGATACGCAGTATTTT. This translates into CASSQVLTRESTDTQYF.

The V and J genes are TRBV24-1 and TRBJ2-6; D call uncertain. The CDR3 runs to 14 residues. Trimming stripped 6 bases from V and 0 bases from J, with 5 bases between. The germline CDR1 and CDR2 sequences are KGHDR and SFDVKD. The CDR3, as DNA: TGTGCCACCAGTTTGAGCTCTGGGGCCAACGTCCTGACTTTC. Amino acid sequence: CATSLSSGANVLTF.

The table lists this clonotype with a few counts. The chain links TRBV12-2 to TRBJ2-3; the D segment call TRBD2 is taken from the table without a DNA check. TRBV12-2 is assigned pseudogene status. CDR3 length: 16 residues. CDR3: CASRFGLAGVRDTQYF. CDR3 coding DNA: TGTGCAAGTCGCTTCGGGCTAGCGGGAGTTCGGGATACGCAGTATTTT.

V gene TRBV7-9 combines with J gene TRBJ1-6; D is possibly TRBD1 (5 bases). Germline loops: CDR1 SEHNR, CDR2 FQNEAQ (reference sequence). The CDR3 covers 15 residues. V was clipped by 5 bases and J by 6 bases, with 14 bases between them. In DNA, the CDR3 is TGTGCCAGCAGCCCTCTTTCAGGGAGTAATTCACCCCTCCACTTT. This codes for CASSPLSGSNSPLHF.

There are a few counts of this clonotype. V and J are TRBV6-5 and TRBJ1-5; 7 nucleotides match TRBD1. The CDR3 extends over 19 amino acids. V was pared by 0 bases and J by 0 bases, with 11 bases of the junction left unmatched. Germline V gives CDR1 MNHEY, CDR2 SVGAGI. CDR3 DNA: TGTGCCAGCAGTTACTCACTGGGGACAGCAAAGTATAGCAATCAGCCCCAGCATTTT. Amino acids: CASSYSLGTAKYSNQPQHF.

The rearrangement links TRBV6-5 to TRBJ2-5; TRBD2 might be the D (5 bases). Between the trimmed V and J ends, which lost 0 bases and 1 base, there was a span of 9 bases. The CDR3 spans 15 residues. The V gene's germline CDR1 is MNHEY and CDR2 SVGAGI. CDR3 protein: CASSYSRALQETQYF. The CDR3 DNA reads TGTGCCAGCAGTTACTCGCGGGCCCTCCAAGAGACCCAGTACTTC.

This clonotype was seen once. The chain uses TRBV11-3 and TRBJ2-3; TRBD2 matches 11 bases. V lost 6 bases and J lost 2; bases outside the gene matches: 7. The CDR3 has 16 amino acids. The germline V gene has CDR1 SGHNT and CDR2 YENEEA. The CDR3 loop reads CASSLLAGGITDTQYF. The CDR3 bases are TGTGCCAGCAGTCTGCTAGCGGGGGGAATCACAGATACGCAGTATTTT.

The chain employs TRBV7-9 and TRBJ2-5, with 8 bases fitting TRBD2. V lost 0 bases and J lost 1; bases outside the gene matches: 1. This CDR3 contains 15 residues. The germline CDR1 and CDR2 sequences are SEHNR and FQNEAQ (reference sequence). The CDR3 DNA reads TGTGCCAGCAGCTTAGCCGGGGGGGGCCAAGAGACCCAGTACTTC. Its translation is CASSLAGGGQETQYF.

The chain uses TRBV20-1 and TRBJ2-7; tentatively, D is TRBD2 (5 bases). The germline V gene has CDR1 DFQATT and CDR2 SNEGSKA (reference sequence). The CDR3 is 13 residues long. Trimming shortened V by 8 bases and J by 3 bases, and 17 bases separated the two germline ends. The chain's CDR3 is CSTSPGTYYEQYF. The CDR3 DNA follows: TGCAGTACGAGCCCGGGAACATACTACGAGCAGTACTTC.

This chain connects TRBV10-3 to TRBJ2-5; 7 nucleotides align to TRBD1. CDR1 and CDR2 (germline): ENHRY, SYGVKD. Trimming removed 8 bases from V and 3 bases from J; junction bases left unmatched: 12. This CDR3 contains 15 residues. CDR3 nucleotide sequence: TGTGCCATCCGTACCACAGGACAGGCGGAAGAGACCCAGTACTTC. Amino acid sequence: CAIRTTGQAEETQYF.

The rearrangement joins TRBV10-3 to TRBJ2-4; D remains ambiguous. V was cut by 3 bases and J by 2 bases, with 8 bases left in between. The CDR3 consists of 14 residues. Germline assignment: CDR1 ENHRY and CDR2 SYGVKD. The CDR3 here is CAISEMLTKNIQYF. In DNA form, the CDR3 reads TGTGCCATCAGTGAAATGCTCACCAAAAACATTCAGTACTTC.

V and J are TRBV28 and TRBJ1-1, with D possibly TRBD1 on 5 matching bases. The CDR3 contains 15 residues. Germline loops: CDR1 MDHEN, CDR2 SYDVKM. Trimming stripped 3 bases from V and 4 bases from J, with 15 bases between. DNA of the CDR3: TGTGCCAGCAGTTTTATGGGCAGGGAAAGCACTGAAGCTTTCTTT. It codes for CASSFMGRESTEAFF.

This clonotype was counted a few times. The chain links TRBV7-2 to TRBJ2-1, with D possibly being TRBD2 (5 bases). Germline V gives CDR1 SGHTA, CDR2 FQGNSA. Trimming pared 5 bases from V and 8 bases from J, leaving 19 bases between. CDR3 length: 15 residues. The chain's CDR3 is CASSPGPGIPHEQFF. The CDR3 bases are TGTGCCAGCAGCCCAGGTCCCGGGATCCCTCATGAGCAGTTCTTC.

This CDR3 reads CASSREFETQYF. The CDR3, as DNA: TGTGCCAGCAGCCGGGAGTTCGAGACCCAGTACTTC. The chain recombines TRBV7-9 with TRBJ2-5; D is possibly TRBD2 (6 bases). This CDR3 contains 12 residues. Germline CDR1 is SEHNR and CDR2 is FQNEAQ (reference sequence). V was clipped by 5 bases and J by 5 bases, with 9 bases between them.

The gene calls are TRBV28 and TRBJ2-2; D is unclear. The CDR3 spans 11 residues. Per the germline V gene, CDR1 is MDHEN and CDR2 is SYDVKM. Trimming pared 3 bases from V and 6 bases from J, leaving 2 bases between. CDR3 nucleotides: TGTGCCAGCAGTTTGGCCGGGGAGCTGTTTTTT. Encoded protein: CASSLAGELFF.